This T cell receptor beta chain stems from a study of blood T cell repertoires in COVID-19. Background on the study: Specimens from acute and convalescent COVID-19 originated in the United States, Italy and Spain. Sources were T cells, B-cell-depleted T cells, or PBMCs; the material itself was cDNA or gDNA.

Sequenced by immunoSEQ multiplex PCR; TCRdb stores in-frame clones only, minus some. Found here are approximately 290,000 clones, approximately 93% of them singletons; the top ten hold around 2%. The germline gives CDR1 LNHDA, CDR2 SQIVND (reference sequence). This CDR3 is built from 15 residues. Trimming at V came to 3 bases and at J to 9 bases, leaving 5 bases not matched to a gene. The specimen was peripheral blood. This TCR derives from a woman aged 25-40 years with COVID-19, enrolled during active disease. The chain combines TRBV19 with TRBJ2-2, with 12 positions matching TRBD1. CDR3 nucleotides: TGTGCCAGTAGTATTGGGACAGGGGGCCGGTGGGAGCTGTTTTTT. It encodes CASSIGTGGRWELFF.